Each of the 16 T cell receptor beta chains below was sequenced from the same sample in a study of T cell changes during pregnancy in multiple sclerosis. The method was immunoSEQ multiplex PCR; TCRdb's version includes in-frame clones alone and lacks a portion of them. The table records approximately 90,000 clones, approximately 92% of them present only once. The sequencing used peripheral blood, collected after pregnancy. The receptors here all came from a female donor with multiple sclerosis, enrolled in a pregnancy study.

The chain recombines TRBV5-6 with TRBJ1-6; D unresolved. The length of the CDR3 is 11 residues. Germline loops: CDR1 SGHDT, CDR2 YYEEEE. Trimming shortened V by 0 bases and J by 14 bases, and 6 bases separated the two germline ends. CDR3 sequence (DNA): TGTGCCAGCAGCTTGGGGGAGACCCTCCACTTT. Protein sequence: CASSLGETLHF.

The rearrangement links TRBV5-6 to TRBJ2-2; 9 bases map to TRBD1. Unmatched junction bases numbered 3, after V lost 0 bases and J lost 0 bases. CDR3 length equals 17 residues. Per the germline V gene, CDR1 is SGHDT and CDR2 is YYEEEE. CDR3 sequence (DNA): TGTGCCAGCAGCTTGGTCGACAGGGGGACGAACACCGGGGAGCTGTTTTTT. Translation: CASSLVDRGTNTGELFF.

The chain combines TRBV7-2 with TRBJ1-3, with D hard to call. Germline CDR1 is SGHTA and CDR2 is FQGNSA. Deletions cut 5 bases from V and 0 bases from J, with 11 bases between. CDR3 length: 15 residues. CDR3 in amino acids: CASSRSWSSGNTIYF. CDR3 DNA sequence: TGTGCCAGCAGCCGTTCTTGGAGCTCTGGAAACACCATATATTTT. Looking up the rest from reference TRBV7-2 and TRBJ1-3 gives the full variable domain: GAGVSQSPSNKVTEKGKDVELRCDPISGHTALYWYRQSLGQGLEFLIYFQGNSAPDKSGLPSDRFSAERTGGSVSTLTIQRTQQEDSAVYLCASSRSWSSGNTIYFGEGSWLTVV.

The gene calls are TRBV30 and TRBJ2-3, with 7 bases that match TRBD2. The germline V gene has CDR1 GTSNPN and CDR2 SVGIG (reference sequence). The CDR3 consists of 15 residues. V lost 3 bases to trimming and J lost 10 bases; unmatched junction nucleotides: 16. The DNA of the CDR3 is TGTGCCTGGAGGGGAGGGGTAAGGAAAGGTTTTGCGCAGTATTTT. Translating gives CAWRGGVRKGFAQYF.

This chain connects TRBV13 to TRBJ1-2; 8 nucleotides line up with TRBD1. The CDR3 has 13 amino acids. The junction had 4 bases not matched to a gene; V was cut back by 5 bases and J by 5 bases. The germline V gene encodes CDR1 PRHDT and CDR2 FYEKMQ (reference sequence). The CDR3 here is CASSEDRVYGYTF. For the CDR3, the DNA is TGTGCCAGCAGCGAGGACAGGGTTTATGGCTACACCTTC.

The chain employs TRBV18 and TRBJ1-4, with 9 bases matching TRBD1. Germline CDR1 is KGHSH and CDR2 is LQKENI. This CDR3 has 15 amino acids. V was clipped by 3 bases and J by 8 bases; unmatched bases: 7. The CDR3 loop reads CASSPDRDRVEKLFF. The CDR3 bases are TGTGCCAGCTCACCGGATCGGGACAGGGTCGAAAAACTGTTTTTT.

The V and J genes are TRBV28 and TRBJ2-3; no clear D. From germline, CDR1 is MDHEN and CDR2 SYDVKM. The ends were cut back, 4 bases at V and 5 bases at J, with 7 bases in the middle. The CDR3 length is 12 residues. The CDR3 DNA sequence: TGTGCCAGCAGTTCCGTGAGAGATACGCAGTATTTT. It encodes CASSSVRDTQYF.

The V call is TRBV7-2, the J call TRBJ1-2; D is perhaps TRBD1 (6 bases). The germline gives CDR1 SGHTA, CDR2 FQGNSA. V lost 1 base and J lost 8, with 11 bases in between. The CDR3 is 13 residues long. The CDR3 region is CASSLEQGWGYTF. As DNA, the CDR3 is TGTGCCAGCAGCTTAGAACAGGGATGGGGCTACACCTTC.

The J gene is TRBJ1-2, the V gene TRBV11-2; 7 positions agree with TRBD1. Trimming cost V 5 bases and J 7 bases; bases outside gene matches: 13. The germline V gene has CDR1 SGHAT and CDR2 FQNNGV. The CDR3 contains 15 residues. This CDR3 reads CASSPRDSRSGGYTF. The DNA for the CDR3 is TGTGCCAGCAGCCCCCGGGACAGCCGATCGGGTGGCTACACCTTC.

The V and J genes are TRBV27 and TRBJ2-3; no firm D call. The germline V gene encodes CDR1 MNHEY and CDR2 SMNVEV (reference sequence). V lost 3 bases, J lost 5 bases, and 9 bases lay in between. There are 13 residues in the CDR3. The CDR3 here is CASSFTYRDTQYF. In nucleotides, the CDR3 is TGTGCCAGCAGTTTCACCTACAGAGATACGCAGTATTTT.

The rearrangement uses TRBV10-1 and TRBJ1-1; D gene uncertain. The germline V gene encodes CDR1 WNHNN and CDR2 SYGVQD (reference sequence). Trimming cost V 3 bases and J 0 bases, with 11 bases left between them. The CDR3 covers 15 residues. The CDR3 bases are TGCGCCAGCAGTGACGGTATGCCTTTGAACACTGAAGCTTTCTTT. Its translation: CASSDGMPLNTEAFF.

The CDR3 loop reads CASRGGKVASSPDTQYF. CDR3 nucleotides: TGCGCCAGCAGGGGAGGCAAGGTGGCGAGTTCCCCAGATACGCAGTATTTT. The chain carries TRBV5-1 and TRBJ2-3, with a tentative D call TRBD2 (6 bases). The V and J ends lost 5 bases and 4 bases respectively, with 23 bases between them. CDR1 and CDR2 (germline): SGHRS, YFSETQ. The length of the CDR3 is 17 residues.

This chain's CDR3 is CASSLFPEQGATNTGELFF. The CDR3 bases are TGTGCCAGCAGTTTATTCCCAGAACAGGGGGCAACGAACACCGGGGAGCTGTTTTTT. The J gene is TRBJ2-2, the V gene TRBV27, with 9 bases identical to TRBD1. The junction had 9 bases not matched to a gene; V was cut back by 1 base and J by 0 bases. CDR3 size: 19 residues. Germline values: CDR1 MNHEY, CDR2 SMNVEV (reference sequence).

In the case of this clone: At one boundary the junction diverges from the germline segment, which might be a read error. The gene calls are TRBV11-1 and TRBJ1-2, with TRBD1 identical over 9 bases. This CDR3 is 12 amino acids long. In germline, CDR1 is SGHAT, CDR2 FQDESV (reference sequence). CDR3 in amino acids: CASSGRQGGFSF. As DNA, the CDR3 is TGTGCCAGCAGCGGGCGACAGGGGGGTTTCTCCTTC.

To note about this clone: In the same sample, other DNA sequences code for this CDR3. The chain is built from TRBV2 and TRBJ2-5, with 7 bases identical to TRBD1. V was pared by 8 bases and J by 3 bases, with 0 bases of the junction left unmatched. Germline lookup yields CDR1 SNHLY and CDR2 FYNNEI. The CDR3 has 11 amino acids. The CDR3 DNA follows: TGTGCCAGCGGGACAGAAGAGACCCAGTACTTC. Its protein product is CASGTEETQYF.

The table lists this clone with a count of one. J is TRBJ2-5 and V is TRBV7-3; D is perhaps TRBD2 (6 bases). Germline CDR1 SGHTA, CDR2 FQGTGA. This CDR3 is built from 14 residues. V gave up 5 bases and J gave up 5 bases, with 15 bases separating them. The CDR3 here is CASSPPGGGETQYF. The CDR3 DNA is TGTGCCAGCAGCCCACCGGGCGGAGGGGAGACCCAGTACTTC.